These 10 T cell receptor beta chains originate from one sample sequenced in a study of blood T cell repertoires in COVID-19. Libraries were prepared by immunoSEQ multiplex PCR; TCRdb keeps only in-frame clonotypes and omits some of them. The table has roughly 280,000 clones, around 93% seen once; the top ten hold approximately 2.9%. Material for sequencing was PBMCs or T cells enriched from blood (not recorded which). The source is a man in his forties who had been exposed to COVID-19.

The chain recombines TRBV12-5 with TRBJ1-5; tentative D call: TRBD1 (6 bases). Germline V CDR1 and CDR2: LGHNT, FRNRAP. This CDR3 contains 17 residues. With 0 bases removed from V and 0 bases from J, the gap between germline ends came to 12 bases. CDR3 residues: CASGLVQGGYSNQPQHF. CDR3 nucleotides: TGTGCTAGTGGTTTGGTACAGGGAGGGTATAGCAATCAGCCCCAGCATTTT. Together with reference TRBV12-5 and TRBJ1-5, the CDR3 gives the full variable domain: DARVTQTPRHKVTEMGQEVTMRCQPILGHNTVFWYRQTMMQGLELLAYFRNRAPLDDSGMPKDRFSAEMPDATLATLKIQPSEPRDSAVYFCASGLVQGGYSNQPQHFGDGTRLSIL.

The chain couples TRBV24-1 to TRBJ1-4; 7 bases are a match to TRBD1. The CDR3 totals 16 residues. Germline V CDR1 and CDR2: KGHDR, SFDVKD. V shed 3 bases and J 4 bases; nucleotides not matched to a gene: 7. CDR3 sequence reads: CATSDHRDSLNEKLFF. CDR3 nucleotides: TGTGCCACCAGTGATCACCGGGACAGTCTTAATGAAAAACTGTTTTTT.

The chain employs TRBV6-2 or TRBV6-3 and TRBJ2-1; D is unresolved. V lost 0 bases, J lost 8 bases, and 8 bases lay in between. Germline lookup yields CDR1 MNHEY and CDR2 SVGEGT. This CDR3 comprises 13 residues. CDR3 loop: CASSYSSTYEQFF. The DNA for the CDR3 is TGTGCCAGCAGTTACTCCAGTACGTATGAGCAGTTCTTC.

CDR3 in amino acids: CASNPGLAGGEQFF. The CDR3, as DNA: TGTGCCAGCAACCCAGGGCTAGCGGGCGGAGAGCAGTTCTTC. The V call is TRBV7-9, the J call TRBJ2-1; 8 bases fit TRBD2. V lost 7 bases, J lost 10 bases, and 12 bases stayed unmatched. Germline V gene lookup returns CDR1 SEHNR and CDR2 FQNEAQ (reference sequence). This CDR3 is 14 amino acids long. Supplemented by reference TRBV7-9 and TRBJ2-1, the full variable domain reads DTGVSQNPRHKITKRGQNVTFRCDPISEHNRLYWYRQTLGQGPEFLTYFQNEAQLEKSRLLSDRFSAERPKGSFSTLEIQRTEQGDSAMYLCASNPGLAGGEQFFGPGTRLTVL.

This chain uses TRBV7-6 with TRBJ1-1, with 7 bases matching TRBD1. V dropped 3 bases and J dropped 0; count of bases not matched to a gene: 10. The CDR3 spans 17 residues. Germline lookup yields CDR1 SGHVS and CDR2 FNYEAQ. The CDR3 reads CASSLTGFPTMNTEAFF. The CDR3 coding sequence is TGTGCCAGCAGCTTGACAGGGTTTCCTACCATGAACACTGAAGCTTTCTTT.

The chain combines TRBV18 with TRBJ2-7, with 11 bases that match TRBD2. J lost 0 bases, V lost 0 bases, and 1 base had no gene match. This CDR3 has 16 amino acids. Looked up from germline, CDR1 is KGHSH and CDR2 is LQKENI. The CDR3 here is CASSPPGLADSYEQYF. The CDR3 bases are TGTGCCAGCTCACCACCGGGACTAGCGGACTCCTACGAGCAGTACTTC.

The chain carries TRBV7-9 and TRBJ1-4; maybe TRBD1 (6 bases). The V end lost 3 bases, the J end lost 6 bases, and 14 bases lay between the germline ends. CDR3 size: 15 residues. Germline CDR1 and CDR2: SEHNR and FQNEAQ (reference sequence). This CDR3 reads CASSLSSGAYEKLFF. Written as DNA, the CDR3 is TGTGCCAGCAGCTTGAGTTCAGGGGCGTATGAAAAACTGTTTTTT. The variable domain in full, with the rest retrieved from reference TRBV7-9 and TRBJ1-4, is DTGVSQNPRHKITKRGQNVTFRCDPISEHNRLYWYRQTLGQGPEFLTYFQNEAQLEKSRLLSDRFSAERPKGSFSTLEIQRTEQGDSAMYLCASSLSSGAYEKLFFGSGTQLSVL.

V and J are TRBV6-2 or TRBV6-3 and TRBJ2-7, with TRBD1 matching 7 bases. The CDR3 covers 12 residues. Germline loops: CDR1 MNHEY, CDR2 SVGEGT. Trimming at V came to 5 bases and at J to 3 bases, leaving 1 base not matched to a gene. The DNA for the CDR3 is TGTGCCAGCAGTCGGGACAGCTACGAGCAGTACTTC. Residues: CASSRDSYEQYF.

The rearrangement uses TRBV7-3 and TRBJ2-1, with 10 bases aligning to TRBD2. Per the germline V gene, CDR1 is SGHTA and CDR2 is FQGTGA. The CDR3 is 14 amino acids. J was trimmed by 7 bases and V by 3 bases; bases with no gene match: 3. This chain's CDR3 is CASSLGLASNEQFF. CDR3 DNA: TGTGCCAGCAGCTTGGGACTAGCGAGTAATGAGCAGTTCTTC.

The chain has TRBV6-2 or TRBV6-3 and TRBJ2-1; possible D gene TRBD2, 6 bases. Germline CDR1 MNHEY, CDR2 SVGEGT. The CDR3 length is 15 residues. The ends were cut back, 4 bases at V and 0 bases at J, with 10 bases in the middle. CDR3 sequence reads: CASSWEESSYNEQFF. The DNA of the CDR3 is TGTGCCAGCAGTTGGGAGGAGAGCTCCTACAATGAGCAGTTCTTC.